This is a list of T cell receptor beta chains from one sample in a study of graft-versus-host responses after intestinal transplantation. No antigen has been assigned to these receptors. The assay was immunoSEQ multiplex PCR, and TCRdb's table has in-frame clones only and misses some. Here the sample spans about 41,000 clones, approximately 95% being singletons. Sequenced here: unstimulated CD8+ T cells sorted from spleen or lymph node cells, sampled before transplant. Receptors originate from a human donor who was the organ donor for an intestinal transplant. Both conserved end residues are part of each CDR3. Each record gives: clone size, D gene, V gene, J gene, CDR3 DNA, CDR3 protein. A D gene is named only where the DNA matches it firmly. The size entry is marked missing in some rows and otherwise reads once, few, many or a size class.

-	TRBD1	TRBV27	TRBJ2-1	TGTGCCAGCAGTTTAGACAGGGTCAATGAGCAGTTCTTC	CASSLDRVNEQFF
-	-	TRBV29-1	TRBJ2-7	TGCAGCGTGGTCCCTGACAGGACTCCCTACGAGCAGTACTTC	CSVVPDRTPYEQYF
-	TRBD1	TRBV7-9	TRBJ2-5	TGTGCCAGCAGCTTACAGGGGGCTAGGGAGACCCAGTACTTC	CASSLQGARETQYF
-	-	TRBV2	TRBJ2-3	TGTGCCAGCAAAGGTGTCTTCTGGGCTGGCACAGATACGCAGTATTTT	CASKGVFWAGTDTQYF
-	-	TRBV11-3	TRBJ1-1	TGTGCCAGCAGCCCCCGAGGGGAGAGTGAAGCTTTCTTT	CASSPRGESEAFF
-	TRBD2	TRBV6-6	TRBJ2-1	TGTGCCAGCAGTTACTCGATTAGCGGGGGAAACAGTGAGCAGTTCTTC	CASSYSISGGNSEQFF
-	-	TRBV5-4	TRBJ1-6	TGTGCCAGCAGCTTAATCTCCAGGGTGAGGTTAAGCTCCTATAATTCACCCCTCCACTTT	CASSLISRVRLSSYNSPLHF
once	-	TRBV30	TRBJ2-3	TGTGCCTGGAGTCGGGCGTCATACACAGATACGCAGTATTTT	CAWSRASYTDTQYF
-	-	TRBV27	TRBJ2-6	TGTGCCAGCAGTGCCGGGGTCTCTGGGGCCAACGTCCTGACTTTC	CASSAGVSGANVLTF
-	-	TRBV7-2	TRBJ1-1	TGTGCCAGCAGCCGGGACCCGAACACTGAAGCTTTCTTT	CASSRDPNTEAFF
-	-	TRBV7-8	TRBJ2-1	TGTGCCAGCAGCTTAGGGGCTAGCGTGGCGAATGAGCAGTTCTTC	CASSLGASVANEQFF
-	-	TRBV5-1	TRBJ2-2	TGCGCCAGCAGCTTGGGGCCAAGCGACACCGGGGAGCTGTTTTTT	CASSLGPSDTGELFF
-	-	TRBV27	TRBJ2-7	TGTGCCAGCAGTCCTGTAGGGCACGACTACGAGCAGTACTTC	CASSPVGHDYEQYF
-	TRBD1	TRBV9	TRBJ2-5	TGTGCCAGCAGCGTCCGCGGGACAGGGGATCGGAAGACCCAGTACTTC	CASSVRGTGDRKTQYF
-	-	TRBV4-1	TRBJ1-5	TGCGCCAGCAGCCAAGGGGAAAATAGCAATCAGCCCCAGCATTTT	CASSQGENSNQPQHF
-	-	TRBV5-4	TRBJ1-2	TGTGCCAGCAGCTTGGTTGGTGGCGATGGCTACACCTTC	CASSLVGGDGYTF
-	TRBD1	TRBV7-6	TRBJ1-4	TGTGCCAGCAGCTTACTAACAGGGGAGGGTGAAAAACTGTTTTTT	CASSLLTGEGEKLFF
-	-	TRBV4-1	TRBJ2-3	TGCGCCAGCAGCCAAGATAGCCTCCGCACAGATACGCAGTATTTT	CASSQDSLRTDTQYF
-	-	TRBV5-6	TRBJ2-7	TGTGCCAGCAGCTGGGGCAGGGGAAGCCTTCTCGAGCAGTACTTC	CASSWGRGSLLEQYF
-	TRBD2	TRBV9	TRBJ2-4	TGTGCCAGCAGCGTATGGTTAGCGGGGGGCCTTTTAGGAAACATTCAGTACTTC	CASSVWLAGGLLGNIQYF
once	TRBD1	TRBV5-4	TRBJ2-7	TGTGCCAGCAGCTCGGGGACAGGAGCCTACGAGCAGTACTTC	CASSSGTGAYEQYF
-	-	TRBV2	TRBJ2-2	TGTGCCAGATCGGTGGCGGGCAACACCGGGGAGCTGTTTTTT	CARSVAGNTGELFF
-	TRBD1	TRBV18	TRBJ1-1	TGTGCCAGCTCACCATCAGGGGGGTCCAATGAAGCTTTCTTT	CASSPSGGSNEAFF
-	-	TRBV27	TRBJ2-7	TGTGCCAGCAGTTTACACTACGAGCAGTACTTC	CASSLHYEQYF
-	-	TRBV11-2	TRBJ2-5	TGTGCCAGCAGCTTCGGACTCCCCAGGGGCCAAGAGACCCAGTACTTC	CASSFGLPRGQETQYF
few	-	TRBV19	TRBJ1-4	TGTGCCAGTAGTCCCGGGATCGCCGAAAAACTGTTTTTT	CASSPGIAEKLFF
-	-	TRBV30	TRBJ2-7	TGTGCCCTCTACGGGGTCCACGAGCAGTACTTC	CALYGVHEQYF
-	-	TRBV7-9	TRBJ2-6	TGTGCCAGCATCGGACTTGTCTCTGGGGCCAACGTCCTGACTTTC	CASIGLVSGANVLTF
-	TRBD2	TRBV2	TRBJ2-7	TGTGCCAGCAGCTCCCTGACTAGCGGTCCTTCCTACGAGCAGTACTTC	CASSSLTSGPSYEQYF
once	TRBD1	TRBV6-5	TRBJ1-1	TGTGCCAGCAGTTACCTGACAGGGGGCACTGAAGCTTTCTTT	CASSYLTGGTEAFF
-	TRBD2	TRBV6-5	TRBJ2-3	TGTGCCAGCAGTTACGAGGATAGCGGGGACACAGATACGCAGTATTTT	CASSYEDSGDTDTQYF
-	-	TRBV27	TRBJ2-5	TGTGCCAGCAGTTTATCGTATGGCGAGACCCAGTACTTC	CASSLSYGETQYF
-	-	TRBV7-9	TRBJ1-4	TGTGCCAGCAGCTTTGGGGATCTAAATGAAAAACTGTTTTTT	CASSFGDLNEKLFF
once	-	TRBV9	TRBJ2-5	TGTGCCAGCAGCGTTCTAACTGGGGGCGGGAGAGAGACCCAGTACTTC	CASSVLTGGGRETQYF
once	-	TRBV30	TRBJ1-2	TGTGCCTGGAGTGTACCCGGGAGCTATGGCTACACCTTC	CAWSVPGSYGYTF
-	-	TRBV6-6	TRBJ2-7	TGTGCCAGCAGTTCAGGGACCTACGAGCAGTACTTC	CASSSGTYEQYF
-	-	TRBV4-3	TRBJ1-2	TGCGCCAGCAGCCAAGAGCGGGATGGGCACAATGGCTACACCTTC	CASSQERDGHNGYTF
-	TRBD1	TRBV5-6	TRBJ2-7	TGTGCCAGCAGCTCCAAATACAGGGGTTGGAACGAGCAGTACTTC	CASSSKYRGWNEQYF
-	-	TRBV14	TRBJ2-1	TGTGCCAGCAGCCAAGGGGGTTACAATGAGCAGTTCTTC	CASSQGGYNEQFF
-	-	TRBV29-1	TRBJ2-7	TGCAGCGCCCGAGGGACGGCCTCCTACGAGCAGTACTTC	CSARGTASYEQYF
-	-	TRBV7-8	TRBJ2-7	TGTGCCAGCAGCGCAGCCGGGACCAGGACCTACGAGCAGTACTTC	CASSAAGTRTYEQYF
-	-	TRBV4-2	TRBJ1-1	TGTGCCAGCAGCCAAGTTGATGGGGAGAGCGCTGAAGCTTTCTTT	CASSQVDGESAEAFF
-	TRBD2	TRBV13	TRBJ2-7	TGTGCCAGCAGCTTAGGGTTCTTAATAGGGACTAGCGGGGGGACGACCTACGAGCAGTACTTC	CASSLGFLIGTSGGTTYEQYF
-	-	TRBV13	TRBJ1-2	TGTGCCAGCAGCTTAGGTGAGGGGAGAAGCTATGGCTACACCTTC	CASSLGEGRSYGYTF
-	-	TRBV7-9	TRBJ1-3	TGTGCCAGCAGCTTAAGTCGTCCGGGACCAAGAAACACCATATATTTT	CASSLSRPGPRNTIYF
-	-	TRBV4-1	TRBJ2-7	TGCGCCAGCAGCCAAGATCGGGGGACTTACTCCTACGAGCAGTACTTC	CASSQDRGTYSYEQYF
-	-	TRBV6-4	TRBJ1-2	TGTGCCAGCAGTGACGTGGACCGGGGATATGGCTACACCTTC	CASSDVDRGYGYTF
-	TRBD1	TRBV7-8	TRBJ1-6	TGTGCCAGCAGCTCGGGCCCACAGGGGGTTCATAATTCACCCCTCCACTTT	CASSSGPQGVHNSPLHF
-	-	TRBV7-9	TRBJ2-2	TGTGCCAGCAGCTCAAACACCGGGGAGCTGTTTTTT	CASSSNTGELFF
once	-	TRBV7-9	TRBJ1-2	TGTGCCAGCAGCCAAAGGGTAGCGGCTAACTATGGCTACACCTTC	CASSQRVAANYGYTF
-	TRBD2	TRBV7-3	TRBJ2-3	TGTGCCAGCAGCTTATTGGGGGGGATAGACACAGATACGCAGTATTTT	CASSLLGGIDTDTQYF
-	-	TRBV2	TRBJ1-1	TGTGCCAGCAGTGGGCTCCTCTGGGGCGGGAACACTGAAGCTTTCTTT	CASSGLLWGGNTEAFF
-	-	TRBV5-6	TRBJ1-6	TGTGCCAGCAGCTTCAGGAGCCGATGCTCCTATAATTCACCCCTCCACTTT	CASSFRSRCSYNSPLHF
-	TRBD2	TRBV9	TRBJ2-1	TGTGCCAGCACCCTCTCGCTAGCGGGGACAAACAATGAGCAGTTCTTC	CASTLSLAGTNNEQFF